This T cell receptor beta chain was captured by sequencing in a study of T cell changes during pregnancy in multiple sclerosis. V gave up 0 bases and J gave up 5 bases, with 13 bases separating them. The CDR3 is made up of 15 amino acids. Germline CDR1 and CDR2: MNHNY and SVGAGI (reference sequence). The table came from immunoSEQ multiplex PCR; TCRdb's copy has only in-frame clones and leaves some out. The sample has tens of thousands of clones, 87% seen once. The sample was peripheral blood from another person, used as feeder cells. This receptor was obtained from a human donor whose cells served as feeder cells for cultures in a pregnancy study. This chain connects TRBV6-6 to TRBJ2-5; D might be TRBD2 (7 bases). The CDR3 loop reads CASSYSGGAFETQYF. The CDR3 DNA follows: TGTGCCAGCAGTTACTCGGGGGGGGCCTTCGAGACCCAGTACTTC.